The 15 T cell receptor beta chains in this list originate from one sample, sequenced in a study of human T cells and chemical hapten exposure. Time point of the sample: patch test 1, 2 weeks after DPC sensitization. Treatment of the sample: therapeutic diphenylcyclopropenone sensitization with weekly scalp DPC. Each CDR3 protein is one row after TCRdb ran MiXCR on the RACE reads. The sample consists of around 120,000 distinct CDR3 sequences, roughly 11% of them appearing once. The sample consisted of whole blood, taken in connection with sensitization to the hapten diphenylcyclopropenone (DPC). The receptor set was obtained from a woman aged 40 to 50 with alopecia areata. Some clones in this sample may be carry-over from other donors' samples.

This clonotype was seen a handful of times. J is TRBJ1-5 and V is TRBV6-5; D possibly corresponds to TRBD1 (6 bases). The germline V gene encodes CDR1 MNHEY and CDR2 SVGAGI. The V end was cut by 6 bases, the J end by 4 bases, with 13 bases between. The CDR3 contains 14 residues. This CDR3 reads CASSPNRANQPQHF. DNA of the CDR3: TGTGCCAGCAGCCCCAACAGGGCTAATCAGCCCCAGCATTTT.

V usage is TRBV29-1 and J usage is TRBJ2-3; D is unresolved. The CDR3 has 10 amino acids. Trimming took off 4 bases at V and 4 bases at J, with 3 bases between the two ends. Germline values: CDR1 SQVTM, CDR2 ANQGSEA. Here the CDR3 reads CSVVPDTQYF. CDR3 nucleotide sequence: TGCAGCGTTGTACCAGATACGCAGTATTTT.

In this sample, this clonotype turned up many times. The chain links TRBV29-1 to TRBJ1-3; no firm D call. This CDR3 comprises 12 residues. Germline CDR1 SQVTM, CDR2 ANQGSEA. Trimming shortened V by 5 bases and J by 1 base, and 6 bases separated the two germline ends. This chain's CDR3 is CSVRVSGNTIYF. The DNA of the CDR3 is TGCAGCGTTAGAGTGTCTGGAAACACCATATATTTT.

This clonotype was observed at least ten times. The chain employs TRBV6-1 and TRBJ2-7, with D possibly being TRBD1 or TRBD2 (5 bases each). Germline V gene sequence: CDR1 MNHNS, CDR2 SASEGT. This CDR3 has 14 amino acids. Trimming removed 8 bases from V and 4 bases from J, with 18 bases in between. CDR3 bases: TGTGCCAGCTCAGTCCGGGACCCAGCTTACGAGCAGTACTTC. It encodes CASSVRDPAYEQYF.

This clonotype was counted ten times or more. The chain uses TRBV27 and TRBJ1-1; D ambiguous. The germline CDR1 and CDR2 sequences are MNHEY and SMNVEV (reference sequence). Trimming pared 8 bases from V and 1 base from J, leaving 14 bases between. The CDR3 totals 14 residues. This CDR3 is CASPPRRGNTEAFF. The CDR3, as DNA: TGTGCCAGCCCCCCGCGACGAGGGAACACTGAAGCTTTCTTT.

The chain has TRBV24-1 and TRBJ1-5; weak D call: TRBD1 (5 bases). Germline V lookup: CDR1 KGHDR, CDR2 SFDVKD. The CDR3 totals 15 residues. Trimming removed 5 bases at V and 2 bases at J, with 12 bases between. The CDR3 reads CATSVLGRRNQPQHF. As DNA, the CDR3 is TGTGCCACCAGTGTCCTGGGACGCCGCAATCAGCCCCAGCATTTT.

V gene TRBV28 combines with J gene TRBJ2-3, with 11 positions matching TRBD1. Germline lookup yields CDR1 MDHEN and CDR2 SYDVKM. The CDR3 extends over 14 amino acids. J was trimmed by 4 bases and V by 6 bases; bases with no gene match: 3. The CDR3 here is CASRDRGRADTQYF. The DNA of the CDR3 is TGTGCCAGCAGGGACAGGGGGCGCGCAGATACGCAGTATTTT.

The sample holds a few counts of this clonotype. V gene TRBV3-1 combines with J gene TRBJ1-6; 7 bases map to TRBD1. The CDR3 has 16 amino acids. The V gene's germline CDR1 is LGHDT and CDR2 YNNKEL (reference sequence). V lost 1 base, J lost 14 bases, and 14 bases stayed unmatched. CDR3 DNA: TGTGCCAGCAGCCAAGGTATTGGGGGGACAGCTAAGTCCCTCCACTTT. Its protein is CASSQGIGGTAKSLHF.

The table lists this clonotype with a few counts. This chain joins TRBV30 and TRBJ1-6; 7 nucleotides line up with TRBD1. The CDR3 has 14 amino acids. Trimming took 3 bases from V and 7 from J; bases not matched to a gene: 6. CDR1 and CDR2 (germline): GTSNPN, SVGIG (reference sequence). CDR3 sequence: CAWRDKGANSPLHF. The CDR3 DNA reads as TGTGCCTGGAGGGACAAGGGGGCAAATTCACCCCTCCACTTT.

This clonotype appeared many times. V usage is TRBV28 and J usage is TRBJ2-3; D gene uncertain. The CDR3 has 11 amino acids. Per the germline V gene, CDR1 is MDHEN and CDR2 is SYDVKM. Trimming took off 6 bases at V and 4 bases at J, with 5 bases between the two ends. The CDR3 here is CASRLSDTQYF. The CDR3 nucleotides read TGTGCCAGCAGACTATCAGATACGCAGTATTTT.

This clonotype was recorded many times. This chain connects TRBV11-2 to TRBJ1-4; 7 bases are shared with TRBD1. J gave up 5 bases and V 10 bases, and 4 bases lay outside the gene matches. The CDR3 sequence is 12 residues long. Germline CDR1 is SGHAT and CDR2 is FQNNGV. CDR3 amino acids: CATAQGNEKLFF. DNA for the CDR3: TGTGCCACGGCACAGGGGAATGAAAAACTGTTTTTT.

This clonotype has ten or more counts. This chain connects TRBV12-3 or TRBV12-4 to TRBJ2-3, with unresolved D. The V and J ends lost 1 base and 0 bases respectively, with 2 bases between them. The CDR3 runs to 13 residues. CDR3 protein: CASSLGSTDTQYF. CDR3 nucleotides: TGTGCCAGCAGTTTAGGCAGCACAGATACGCAGTATTTT.

The chain's CDR3 is CASTGGIGDTQYF. The CDR3 DNA follows: TGTGCCAGTACGGGGGGAATCGGAGATACGCAGTATTTT. J is TRBJ2-3 and V is TRBV19; TRBD2 matches 7 bases. This CDR3 region has 13 residues. The germline V gene encodes CDR1 LNHDA and CDR2 SQIVND (reference sequence). The junction had 6 bases not matched to a gene; V was cut back by 7 bases and J by 5 bases.

In this sample, this clonotype turned up a few times. This chain joins TRBV4-1 and TRBJ1-5; tentatively, D is TRBD1 (5 bases). From germline, CDR1 is MGHRA and CDR2 YSYEKL. The length of the CDR3 is 15 residues. Trimming cost V 7 bases and J 7 bases, with 20 bases left between them. The CDR3 spells CASTPGVRDGQPQHF. The CDR3 nucleotides are TGCGCCAGCACCCCCGGAGTCAGGGACGGACAGCCCCAGCATTTT.

This clonotype was seen a handful of times. The rearrangement joins TRBV12-3 or TRBV12-4 to TRBJ1-6, with unresolved D. V lost 5 bases and J lost 0, with 11 bases in between. The CDR3 runs 16 residues. CDR3 loop: CASSLVASSYNSPLHF. CDR3 DNA: TGTGCCAGCAGTCTCGTGGCGAGCTCCTATAATTCACCCCTCCACTTT.